The TCR beta chain described here comes from a study of OX40 agonist ivuxolimab in advanced cancers. The CDR3 runs to 16 residues. Germline V gives CDR1 SGDLS, CDR2 YYNGEE. With V trimmed by 0 bases and J by 4 bases, 9 bases remained unmatched. Autoimmune disease history or systemic immunosuppression meant exclusion. Profiling relied on immunoSEQ multiplex PCR, and the TCRdb table lists in-frame clones only, not all of them. In the table there are about 84,000 clones, more than 70% of which are singletons. This TCR derives from an adult with an advanced solid tumor such as melanoma, head and neck, liver or kidney cancer. The sequencing here drew on CD4+ or CD8+ T cells sorted from blood, taken in a trial of the OX40 agonist ivuxolimab. The genes are TRBV9 and TRBJ2-7, with 8 positions matching TRBD2. The chain's CDR3 is CASSVGGTRSGYEQYF. The DNA for the CDR3 is TGTGCCAGCAGCGTAGGTGGGACTAGATCAGGGTACGAGCAGTACTTC.